This T cell receptor (beta chain) was sequenced during a study of cytomegalovirus exposure and HLA in healthy donors. General study results and limits: An analysis was carried out later, and it reportedly showed fewer N-insertions in an Asian-associated ancestry cluster than the approximately 610-donor mean. According to an earlier analysis, most TCR beta V segments yielded productive rearrangements about 90% or about 30% of the time.

A note on this clone: Its antigen is not known.

13 Jbeta primers and 60 Vbeta primers were used for the PCR. Libraries were prepared by immunoSEQ multiplex PCR; TCRdb keeps only in-frame clonotypes and omits some of them. The data show roughly 160,000 clones, with 80% seen just once and about 9.9% held by the top ten. Germline V gives CDR1 SQVTM, CDR2 ANQGSEA. V shed 0 bases and J shed 0 bases, with 8 bases lying between them. This CDR3 region has 14 residues. This clonotype was sampled from a man aged 18 to 35 in good health and CMV-seropositive. V and J are TRBV29-1 and TRBJ1-2, with D uncertain. The sequenced material came from PBMCs. This chain's CDR3 is CSVEDWLTNYGYTF. The DNA of the CDR3 is TGCAGCGTTGAAGATTGGCTGACTAACTATGGCTACACCTTC.